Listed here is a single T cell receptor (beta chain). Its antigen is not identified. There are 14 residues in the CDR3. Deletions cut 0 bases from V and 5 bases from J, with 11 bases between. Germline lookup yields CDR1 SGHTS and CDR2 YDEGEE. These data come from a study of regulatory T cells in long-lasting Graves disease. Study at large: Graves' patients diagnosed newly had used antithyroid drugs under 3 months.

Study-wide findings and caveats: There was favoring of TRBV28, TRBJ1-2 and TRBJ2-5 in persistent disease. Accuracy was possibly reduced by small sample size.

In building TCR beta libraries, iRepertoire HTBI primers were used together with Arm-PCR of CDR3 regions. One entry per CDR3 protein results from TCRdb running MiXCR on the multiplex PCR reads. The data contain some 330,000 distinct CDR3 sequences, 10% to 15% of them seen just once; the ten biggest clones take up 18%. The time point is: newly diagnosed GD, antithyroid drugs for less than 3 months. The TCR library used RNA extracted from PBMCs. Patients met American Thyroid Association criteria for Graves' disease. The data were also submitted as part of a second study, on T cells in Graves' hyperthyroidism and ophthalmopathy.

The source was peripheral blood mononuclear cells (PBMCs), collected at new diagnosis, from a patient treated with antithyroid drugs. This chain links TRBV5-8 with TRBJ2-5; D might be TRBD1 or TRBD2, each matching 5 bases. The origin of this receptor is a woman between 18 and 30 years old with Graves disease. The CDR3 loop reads CASSLGSWGETQYF. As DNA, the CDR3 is TGTGCCAGCAGCTTGGGCAGTTGGGGGGAGACCCAGTACTTC.